Listed here are 19 T cell receptor beta chains from one sample, sequenced in a study of lymphopenia after photon versus proton radiotherapy. Profiling relied on immunoSEQ multiplex PCR, and the TCRdb table lists in-frame clones only, not all of them. The table has 13,000 to 15,000 clones, 82% seen once; the top ten hold approximately 27%. Here the sequenced sample was peripheral blood, taken from a patient treated with photon-based radiotherapy. Source of these receptors: a man aged 45-60 years with gastric cancer.

V and J are TRBV30 and TRBJ1-2; a possible D gene is TRBD1 (5 bases). The V gene lost 0 bases and the J gene lost 7 bases, with 12 bases spanning the gap. Germline lookup yields CDR1 GTSNPN and CDR2 SVGIG (reference sequence). The CDR3 totals 13 residues. DNA for the CDR3: TGTGCCTGGAGTGTGGGGACCAAGGCTGGCTACACCTTC. Its translation is CAWSVGTKAGYTF.

V usage is TRBV11-2 and J usage is TRBJ1-1; D remains unclear. The length of the CDR3 is 11 residues. V was clipped by 2 bases and J by 11 bases, with 9 bases between them. The V gene's germline CDR1 is SGHAT and CDR2 FQNNGV. The chain's CDR3 is CASSLSLGAFF. The CDR3, as DNA: TGTGCCAGCAGCTTATCATTGGGGGCTTTCTTT. Complete variable domain (other parts from reference TRBV11-2 and TRBJ1-1): EAGVAQSPRYKIIEKRQSVAFWCNPISGHATLYWYQQILGQGPKLLIQFQNNGVVDDSQLPKDRFSAERLKGVDSTLKIQPAKLEDSAVYLCASSLSLGAFFGQGTRLTVV.

This clone was seen once. The chain employs TRBV14 and TRBJ2-7; possible D gene TRBD2, 5 bases. Germline V CDR1 and CDR2: SGHDN, FVKESK. The CDR3 is made up of 14 amino acids. Trimming took 1 base from V and 7 from J, leaving 14 bases between them. CDR3 sequence (DNA): TGTGCCAGCAGCCAAGCTAGCTCTCGGGTGGAGCAGTACTTC. Translation gives CASSQASSRVEQYF.

This clone was seen just once. The chain employs TRBV7-8 and TRBJ2-1; tentative D call: TRBD2 (5 bases). CDR1 SGHVS and CDR2 FQNEAQ come from the germline V gene. The CDR3 loop spans 16 amino acids. The ends were cut back, 1 base at V and 3 bases at J, with 13 bases in the middle. The CDR3 DNA is TGTGCCAGCAGCTTAGTTACGGGAATTCGCTACAATGAGCAGTTCTTC. Residues: CASSLVTGIRYNEQFF.

This rearrangement joins TRBV30 to TRBJ1-6; D is unclear. Germline V gene sequence: CDR1 GTSNPN, CDR2 SVGIG (reference sequence). The CDR3 sequence is 15 residues long. V was trimmed by 0 bases and J by 10 bases, leaving 16 bases between them. The CDR3 DNA reads as TGTGCCTGGAGTGTACTCGGACTCTCGGGATCACCCCTCCACTTT. This translates into CAWSVLGLSGSPLHF.

The chain links TRBV7-6 to TRBJ1-4, with TRBD1 matching 7 bases. The V gene end was trimmed by 4 bases and the J gene end by 8 bases; junction bases not matched to a gene: 13. CDR3 length: 16 residues. CDR1 is SGHVS and CDR2 is FNYEAQ in the germline V gene. The CDR3 coding sequence is TGTGCCAGCAGCTCAAGACCCCCAGGGGGTCGAGAAAAACTGTTTTTT. It specifies CASSSRPPGGREKLFF.

The CDR3 spells CASSKVPGSANTGELFF. The CDR3 nucleotides are TGTGCCAGCAGCAAAGTTCCTGGCTCCGCGAACACCGGGGAGCTGTTTTTT. The chain combines TRBV21-1 with TRBJ2-2; the table assigns TRBD1, which was not confirmed against the DNA. TRBV21-1 is assigned pseudogene status. The CDR3 consists of 17 residues.

The table lists this clone with a few counts. V usage is TRBV7-2 and J usage is TRBJ2-2, with D possibly being TRBD1 or TRBD2 (6 bases each). Germline V gene lookup returns CDR1 SGHTA and CDR2 FQGNSA. This CDR3 is built from 19 residues. V lost 5 bases, J lost 3 bases, and 25 bases lay in between. CDR3 protein: CASSLHSGGRVMDTGELFF. The CDR3 DNA reads as TGTGCCAGCAGCCTACACTCCGGGGGCAGGGTGATGGACACCGGGGAGCTGTTTTTT.

This clone was observed a handful of times. This chain links TRBV6-5 with TRBJ1-2; TRBD1 matches at 9 bases. Germline CDR1 and CDR2: MNHEY and SVGAGI. The CDR3 has 13 amino acids. The J segment lost 6 bases and the V segment lost 4 bases, leaving 3 bases of the junction unmatched. CDR3 sequence: CASSSQGADGYTF. CDR3 DNA: TGTGCCAGCAGTTCACAGGGGGCGGATGGCTACACCTTC.

The chain is built from TRBV18 and TRBJ2-3, with 14 nucleotides matching TRBD2. V lost 6 bases to trimming and J lost 1 base; unmatched junction nucleotides: 3. This CDR3 contains 16 residues. Per germline, CDR1 KGHSH and CDR2 LQKENI. The CDR3 loop reads CASSEGLAGGTDTQYF. CDR3 nucleotide sequence: TGTGCCAGCTCGGAGGGACTAGCGGGGGGCACAGATACGCAGTATTTT. Complete variable domain (other parts from reference TRBV18 and TRBJ2-3): NAGVMQNPRHLVRRRGQEARLRCSPMKGHSHVYWYRQLPEEGLKFMVYLQKENIIDESGMPKERFSAEFPKEGPSILRIQQVVRGDSAAYFCASSEGLAGGTDTQYFGPGTRLTVL.

The chain combines TRBV19 with TRBJ2-6; weak D call: TRBD1 (6 bases). The CDR3 runs to 16 residues. Trimming removed 9 bases at V and 0 bases at J, with 15 bases between. From germline, CDR1 is LNHDA and CDR2 SQIVND (reference sequence). CDR3 region: CASYRDNYSGANVLTF. CDR3 DNA sequence: TGTGCCAGCTACCGGGACAACTACTCTGGGGCCAACGTCCTGACTTTC.

The chain employs TRBV6-5 and TRBJ2-7; tentative D call: TRBD1 (6 bases). Germline V gene sequence: CDR1 MNHEY, CDR2 SVGAGI. V lost 4 bases and J lost 6, with 13 bases in between. This CDR3 has 13 residues. The CDR3 DNA reads TGTGCCAGCAGTTCTACAGGGATCAGCGAGCAGTACGTC. Translation: CASSSTGISEQYV.

The V gene is TRBV9, the J gene TRBJ2-2; D is ambiguous. CDR3 length: 14 amino acids. Trimming removed 4 bases at V and 3 bases at J, with 10 bases between. Germline V gene lookup returns CDR1 SGDLS and CDR2 YYNGEE. Here the CDR3 reads CASSTRADTGELFF. CDR3 DNA sequence: TGTGCCAGCAGCACCCGGGCGGACACCGGGGAGCTGTTTTTT.

In this sample, this clone turned up once. The CDR3 DNA is TGTGCCAGCAGCCCGAGGGTATCGAGCTCCTACAATGAGCAGTTCTTC. Translation gives CASSPRVSSSYNEQFF. The V and J genes are TRBV7-2 and TRBJ2-1; D might be TRBD2 (5 bases). Between the trimmed V and J ends, which lost 5 bases and 0 bases, there was a span of 14 bases. Looked up from germline, CDR1 is SGHTA and CDR2 is FQGNSA. This CDR3 has 16 amino acids.

The V gene is TRBV6-1, the J gene TRBJ1-2; D not certain. V lost 1 base to trimming and J lost 0 bases, with 9 bases between them. CDR1 MNHNS and CDR2 SASEGT come from the germline V gene. This CDR3 comprises 15 residues. CDR3 loop: CASSEVGRPNYGYTF. DNA for the CDR3: TGTGCCAGCAGTGAAGTCGGAAGACCTAACTATGGCTACACCTTC.

V gene TRBV19 combines with J gene TRBJ1-4, with D possibly being TRBD1 (6 bases). V lost 6 bases to trimming and J lost 6 bases, with 11 bases between them. Germline lookup yields CDR1 LNHDA and CDR2 SQIVND (reference sequence). The CDR3 covers 13 residues. CDR3 DNA: TGTGCCAGTAGCTGGAGGACAGATGAAAAACTGTTTTTT. It encodes CASSWRTDEKLFF.

This clone turned up a few times. The chain recombines TRBV10-1 with TRBJ2-4; tentatively, D is TRBD2 (5 bases). Trimming took 7 bases from V and 0 from J, leaving 7 bases between them. CDR1 and CDR2 from the germline V gene are WNHNN and SYGVQD (reference sequence). The CDR3 is made up of 13 amino acids. DNA for the CDR3: TGCGCCAGCATGAGGGTAGCCAAAAACATTCAGTACTTC. This codes for CASMRVAKNIQYF.

The J gene is TRBJ1-4, the V gene TRBV6-1; 9 bases line up with TRBD1. This CDR3 is 13 amino acids long. Unmatched junction bases numbered 4, after V lost 6 bases and J lost 8 bases. The V gene's germline CDR1 is MNHNS and CDR2 SASEGT. The CDR3 sequence is CASRGTGYEKLFF. CDR3 sequence (DNA): TGTGCCAGCAGGGGGACAGGGTACGAAAAACTGTTTTTT.

The genes are TRBV2 and TRBJ2-5; D remains ambiguous. Trimming cost V 0 bases and J 2 bases, with 7 bases left between them. The germline gives CDR1 SNHLY, CDR2 FYNNEI. The CDR3 contains 14 residues. The CDR3 DNA is TGTGCCAGCAGTGAAGCCCCGGTTCAAGAGACCCAGTACTTC. It codes for CASSEAPVQETQYF. The full variable domain, rest sourced from reference TRBV2 and TRBJ2-5, is EPEVTQTPSHQVTQMGQEVILRCVPISNHLYFYWYRQILGQKVEFLVSFYNNEISEKSEIFDDQFSVERPDGSNFTLKIRSTKLEDSAMYFCASSEAPVQETQYFGPGTRLLVL.